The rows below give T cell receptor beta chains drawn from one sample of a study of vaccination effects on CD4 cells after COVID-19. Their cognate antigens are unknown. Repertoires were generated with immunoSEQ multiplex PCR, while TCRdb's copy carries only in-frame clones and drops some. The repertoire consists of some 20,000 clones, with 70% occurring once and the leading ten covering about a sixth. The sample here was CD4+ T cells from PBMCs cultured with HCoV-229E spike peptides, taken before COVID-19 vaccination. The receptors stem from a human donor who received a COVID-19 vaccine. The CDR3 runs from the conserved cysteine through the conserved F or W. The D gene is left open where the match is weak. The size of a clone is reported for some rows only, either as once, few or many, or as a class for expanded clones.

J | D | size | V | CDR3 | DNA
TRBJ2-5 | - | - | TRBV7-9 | CASSLGGQETQYF | TGTGCCAGCAGCTTAGGCGGGCAAGAGACCCAGTACTTC
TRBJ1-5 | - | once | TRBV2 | CASRGPSGNQPQHF | TGTGCCAGCAGGGGCCCGTCGGGCAATCAGCCCCAGCATTTT
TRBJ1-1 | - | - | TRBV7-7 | CASSVNENTEAFF | TGTGCCAGCAGCGTGAATGAGAACACTGAAGCTTTCTTT
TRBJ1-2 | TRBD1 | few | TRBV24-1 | CATSYTRQGIHYGYTF | TGTGCCACCAGTTACACCAGACAGGGAATCCACTATGGCTACACCTTC
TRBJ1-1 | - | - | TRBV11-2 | CASSLLRDTTLSTEAFF | TGTGCCAGCAGCCTATTAAGGGACACCACTTTAAGCACTGAAGCTTTCTTT
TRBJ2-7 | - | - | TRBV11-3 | CASSLTGSDEQYF | TGTGCCAGCAGCTTAACCGGGAGCGACGAGCAGTACTTC
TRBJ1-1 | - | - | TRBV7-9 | CASSLLNTEAFF | TGTGCCAGCAGCTTATTGAACACTGAAGCTTTCTTT
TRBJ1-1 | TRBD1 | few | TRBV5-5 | CASSFDRGREAFF | TGTGCCAGCAGCTTTGACAGGGGGCGTGAAGCTTTCTTT
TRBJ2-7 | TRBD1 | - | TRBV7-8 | CASSLGQYSYEQYF | TGTGCCAGCAGCTTGGGACAGTACTCCTACGAGCAGTACTTC
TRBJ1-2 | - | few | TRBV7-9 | CASSVGQNYGYTF | TGTGCCAGCAGCGTCGGACAGAACTATGGCTACACCTTC
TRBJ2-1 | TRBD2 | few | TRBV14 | CASSQRVSGRGYNEQFF | TGTGCCAGCAGCCAGCGTGTAAGCGGGAGGGGTTACAATGAGCAGTTCTTC
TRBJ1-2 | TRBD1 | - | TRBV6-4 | CASSEGQGLNGYTF | TGTGCCAGCAGTGAGGGACAGGGCCTTAATGGCTACACCTTC
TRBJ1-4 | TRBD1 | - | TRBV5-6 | CASSLGPGGIEKLFF | TGTGCCAGCAGCTTGGGTCCAGGGGGGATTGAAAAACTGTTTTTT
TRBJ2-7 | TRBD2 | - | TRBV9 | CASSQSGSSYEQYF | TGTGCCAGCAGCCAAAGCGGGAGCTCCTACGAGCAGTACTTC
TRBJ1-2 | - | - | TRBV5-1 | CASSPNLRWGNAGYTF | TGCGCCAGCAGCCCGAATCTCAGGTGGGGTAACGCTGGCTACACCTTC
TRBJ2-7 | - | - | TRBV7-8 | CASSLEGFVSAEQYF | TGTGCCAGCAGCTTAGAAGGATTCGTCTCGGCCGAGCAGTACTTC
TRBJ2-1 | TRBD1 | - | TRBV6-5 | CASRGDRGRVGEQFF | TGTGCCAGCAGGGGCGACAGGGGGCGCGTCGGGGAGCAGTTCTTC
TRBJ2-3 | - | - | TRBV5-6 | CASSSGWGEEADTQYF | TGTGCCAGCAGCTCCGGCTGGGGGGAGGAAGCAGATACGCAGTATTTT
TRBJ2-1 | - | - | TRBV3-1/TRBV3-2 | CASSSYNEQFF | TGTGCCAGCAGTTCCTACAATGAGCAGTTCTTC
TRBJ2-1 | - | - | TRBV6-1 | CASSEDRNNEQFF | TGTGCCAGCAGTGAAGACAGGAACAATGAGCAGTTCTTC
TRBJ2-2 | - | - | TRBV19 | CASSMRAANTGELFF | TGTGCCAGTAGTATGAGAGCAGCGAACACCGGGGAGCTGTTTTTT
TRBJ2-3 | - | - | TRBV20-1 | CSASGGTKGHTDTQYF | TGCAGTGCTAGTGGGGGGACGAAAGGGCACACAGATACGCAGTATTTT